Sequencing of this T cell receptor (beta chain) was carried out in a study of shared clonotypes between healthy human individuals. Study results and limitations: Some clonotypes were shared by all four sorted-subset donors, while others were not shared. The non-shared ones had lower generation probabilities than the shared ones. With a handful of donors compared, roughly 4.9% of naive CD4 clonotypes were shared.

When replicate PCRs were run on sorted subsets, they used approximately 210 ng DNA, some 29,000 T cell genomes. Original processing notes: Owing to the provision of junction-only sequences devoid of quality scores by immunoSEQ, filtering differed. Here immunoSEQ multiplex PCR was the method, and the copy in TCRdb shows in-frame clones only, minus some. V and J calls and clone size are given by that table; D and trimming were obtained from the DNA. The sample yields hundreds of thousands of clones, under 80% seen once. Concerning this clone itself: Its antigen remains unknown.

The CDR3 runs to 14 residues. The V gene's germline CDR1 is SGHTA and CDR2 FQGNSA. V was clipped by 5 bases and J by 2 bases; unmatched bases: 3. This chain links TRBV7-2 with TRBJ1-5; 7 positions agree with TRBD1. This clonotype was sampled from a woman under 40 in good health. The specimen was memory CD4+ T cells sorted from blood. Stated subset: CD45RA-negative fraction. The CDR3 DNA sequence: TGTGCCAGCAGCCGCACAGGGGGCAATCAGCCCCAGCATTTT. Translating it yields CASSRTGGNQPQHF.